A selection of T cell receptor beta chains follows, all from one sample in a study of blood T cell repertoires in COVID-19. Using immunoSEQ multiplex PCR, the repertoire was profiled, and TCRdb retains in-frame clones only, with some absent. Of about 200,000 clones in the sample, 65% to 90% are singletons; the top ten hold more than 5.5%. The material sequenced was peripheral blood. The source of these receptors is a man older than 75 with acute or convalescent COVID-19. CDR3s include the opening cysteine and the closing phenylalanine or tryptophan. The D gene is left open where the match is weak. Not all rows give a size; the values are once, few, many and, for expanded clones, a class.

D gene: TRBD2; J gene: TRBJ2-3; clone size: few; V gene: TRBV5-1; CDR3 DNA: TGCGCCAGCAGCTCGGGACTAGCGGGAGGCGGTCCAGATACGCAGTATTTT; CDR3 protein: CASSSGLAGGGPDTQYF
D gene: TRBD2; J gene: TRBJ2-7; clone size: .; V gene: TRBV20-1; CDR3 DNA: TGCAGTGCCAGTAGCGGGAGGGCCTTCGACGAGCAGTACTTC; CDR3 protein: CSASSGRAFDEQYF
D gene: TRBD1; J gene: TRBJ1-5; clone size: .; V gene: TRBV3-1/TRBV3-2; CDR3 DNA: TGTGCCAGCAGCCAAGATATCACAGGGGGTCAGCCCCAGCATTTT; CDR3 protein: CASSQDITGGQPQHF
D gene: TRBD1; J gene: TRBJ2-3; clone size: .; V gene: TRBV5-8; CDR3 DNA: TGTGCCAGCAGCTCAGGGACAGGTATTAACACAGATACGCAGTATTTT; CDR3 protein: CASSSGTGINTDTQYF
D gene: .; J gene: TRBJ1-6; clone size: .; V gene: TRBV7-2; CDR3 DNA: TGTGCCAGCACAGGGTACCGGAATTCACCCCTCCACTTT; CDR3 protein: CASTGYRNSPLHF
D gene: .; J gene: TRBJ2-5; clone size: few; V gene: TRBV10-3; CDR3 DNA: TGTGCCATCAGTGAGTCGGCAGGCCAAGAGACCCAGTACTTC; CDR3 protein: CAISESAGQETQYF
D gene: .; J gene: TRBJ2-7; clone size: .; V gene: TRBV20-1; CDR3 DNA: TGCAGTGCTAGAGAATACTACGAGCAGTACTTC; CDR3 protein: CSAREYYEQYF
D gene: TRBD2; J gene: TRBJ2-3; clone size: .; V gene: TRBV7-2; CDR3 DNA: TGTGCCAGCAGCTTGGGGCCCTCGACTAGCGGGTGGGATACGCAGTATTTT; CDR3 protein: CASSLGPSTSGWDTQYF
D gene: TRBD1; J gene: TRBJ1-2; clone size: .; V gene: TRBV12-3/TRBV12-4; CDR3 DNA: TGTGCCAGCACTCCCACAGGGGTGGATGGCTACACCTTC; CDR3 protein: CASTPTGVDGYTF
D gene: .; J gene: TRBJ2-6; clone size: .; V gene: TRBV29-1; CDR3 DNA: TGCAGCGTTGGCAGCTCTGGGGCCAACGTCCTGACTTTC; CDR3 protein: CSVGSSGANVLTF
D gene: TRBD1; J gene: TRBJ2-3; clone size: .; V gene: TRBV27; CDR3 DNA: TGTGCCAGCAGCCAACGGACAGGGATTAGCACAGATACGCAGTATTTT; CDR3 protein: CASSQRTGISTDTQYF
D gene: .; J gene: TRBJ1-5; clone size: .; V gene: TRBV7-2; CDR3 DNA: TGTGCCAGCAGCTCGCAGACAGGACGAAATCAGCCCCAGCATTTT; CDR3 protein: CASSSQTGRNQPQHF
D gene: TRBD1; J gene: TRBJ2-3; clone size: .; V gene: TRBV20-1; CDR3 DNA: TGCAGTGCTAGTTCCCGGGACAGGGTAACAGATACGCAGTATTTT; CDR3 protein: CSASSRDRVTDTQYF
D gene: .; J gene: TRBJ2-1; clone size: .; V gene: TRBV11-2; CDR3 DNA: TGTGCCAGCAGCCCAATGGTAGGGGCCTACAATGAGCAGTTCTTC; CDR3 protein: CASSPMVGAYNEQFF
D gene: TRBD2; J gene: TRBJ2-3; clone size: .; V gene: TRBV7-3; CDR3 DNA: TGTGCCAGCAGCTTAATGGGGACTAGCGGCACAGATACGCAGTATTTT; CDR3 protein: CASSLMGTSGTDTQYF
D gene: TRBD1; J gene: TRBJ1-4; clone size: .; V gene: TRBV5-1; CDR3 DNA: TGCGCCAGCAGCTCCGGGACAGGGGATGAAAAACTGTTTTTT; CDR3 protein: CASSSGTGDEKLFF
D gene: TRBD2; J gene: TRBJ2-7; clone size: .; V gene: TRBV27; CDR3 DNA: TGTGCCAGCAGGATATTGGGACTAGCGGGAGGGGAGGTCGAGCAGTACTTC; CDR3 protein: CASRILGLAGGEVEQYF
D gene: TRBD1; J gene: TRBJ1-1; clone size: .; V gene: TRBV27; CDR3 DNA: TGTGCCAGCAGTTTCACTGGACAGGGGAGTTTGGCTTTCTTT; CDR3 protein: CASSFTGQGSLAFF
D gene: .; J gene: TRBJ2-2; clone size: few; V gene: TRBV30; CDR3 DNA: TGTGCCTGGAAAATGGGACAAGCCGGGGAGCTGTTTTTT; CDR3 protein: CAWKMGQAGELFF
D gene: .; J gene: TRBJ1-2; clone size: few; V gene: TRBV5-1; CDR3 DNA: TGCGCCAGCAGCTTGGACAGGGAATTGGGCTACACCTTC; CDR3 protein: CASSLDRELGYTF
D gene: TRBD2; J gene: TRBJ2-1; clone size: few; V gene: TRBV7-2; CDR3 DNA: TGTGCCAGCAGCTCCAGGACTAGCAACAATGAGCAGTTCTTC; CDR3 protein: CASSSRTSNNEQFF
D gene: .; J gene: TRBJ1-2; clone size: .; V gene: TRBV30; CDR3 DNA: TGTGCCTGGAGTGCAAACTATGGCTACACCTTC; CDR3 protein: CAWSANYGYTF
D gene: .; J gene: TRBJ2-4; clone size: .; V gene: TRBV7-9; CDR3 DNA: TGTGCCAGCAGCTTAGGCGGAGGAGACATTCAGTACTTC; CDR3 protein: CASSLGGGDIQYF
D gene: .; J gene: TRBJ2-2; clone size: .; V gene: TRBV28; CDR3 DNA: TGTGCCAGCAGTTTTGGCGGTTATGGCACCGGGGAGCTGTTTTTT; CDR3 protein: CASSFGGYGTGELFF
D gene: .; J gene: TRBJ2-3; clone size: .; V gene: TRBV9; CDR3 DNA: TGTGCCAGCAGCGCGACAGGATACACAGATACGCAGTATTTT; CDR3 protein: CASSATGYTDTQYF
D gene: .; J gene: TRBJ2-1; clone size: .; V gene: TRBV28; CDR3 DNA: TGTGCCAGCAGTATCCCCGCAGGCTCCAATGAGCAGTTCTTC; CDR3 protein: CASSIPAGSNEQFF
D gene: .; J gene: TRBJ2-1; clone size: .; V gene: TRBV18; CDR3 DNA: TGTGCCAGCTCACCAATGCTAGCGAACGTACTGTTCTTC; CDR3 protein: CASSPMLANVLFF
D gene: .; J gene: TRBJ2-1; clone size: .; V gene: TRBV5-1; CDR3 DNA: TGCGCCAGCAGCTTGGAGCCTCAGGCCTACAATGAGCAGTTCTTC; CDR3 protein: CASSLEPQAYNEQFF
D gene: TRBD1; J gene: TRBJ2-6; clone size: few; V gene: TRBV6-4; CDR3 DNA: TGTGCCAGCAGCCCCGGGACAGTTGGGGCCAACGTCCTGACTTTC; CDR3 protein: CASSPGTVGANVLTF
D gene: TRBD1; J gene: TRBJ1-6; clone size: .; V gene: TRBV5-1; CDR3 DNA: TGCGCCAGCAGCTTGTCGGGACAGGGGAATTCACCCCTCCACTTT; CDR3 protein: CASSLSGQGNSPLHF
D gene: .; J gene: TRBJ2-3; clone size: .; V gene: TRBV10-3; CDR3 DNA: TGTGCCATCAGTGGGTCTAGCCCTAGCACAGATACGCAGTATTTT; CDR3 protein: CAISGSSPSTDTQYF
D gene: TRBD2; J gene: TRBJ2-7; clone size: .; V gene: TRBV3-1/TRBV3-2; CDR3 DNA: TGTGCCAGCAGCCTAAGCGGGAGTGCTAGAGAGCAGTACTTC; CDR3 protein: CASSLSGSAREQYF
D gene: .; J gene: TRBJ2-1; clone size: .; V gene: TRBV2; CDR3 DNA: TGTGCCAGCAGCCCGCAGGGGCGATGGGGGACCTACAATGAGCAGTTCTTC; CDR3 protein: CASSPQGRWGTYNEQFF
D gene: TRBD2; J gene: TRBJ2-7; clone size: .; V gene: TRBV18; CDR3 DNA: TGTGCCAGCTCACCGGGTACTAGCGAATCCTACGAGCAGTACTTC; CDR3 protein: CASSPGTSESYEQYF
D gene: .; J gene: TRBJ1-2; clone size: .; V gene: TRBV30; CDR3 DNA: TGTGCCTGGGCCATTGGACAGCGCTATGGCTACACCTTC; CDR3 protein: CAWAIGQRYGYTF
D gene: .; J gene: TRBJ2-1; clone size: once; V gene: TRBV5-5; CDR3 DNA: TGTGCCACCTCCGGGACATATTACAATGAGCAGTTCTTC; CDR3 protein: CATSGTYYNEQFF
D gene: .; J gene: TRBJ2-7; clone size: .; V gene: TRBV28; CDR3 DNA: TGTGCCAGCAGCCGACCAGGGGTCCTATCCTACGAGCAGTACTTC; CDR3 protein: CASSRPGVLSYEQYF
D gene: .; J gene: TRBJ1-1; clone size: .; V gene: TRBV7-2; CDR3 DNA: TGTGCCAGCAGCTTAGCCTGGGCCGCTGAAGCTTTCTTT; CDR3 protein: CASSLAWAAEAFF
D gene: .; J gene: TRBJ1-5; clone size: .; V gene: TRBV19; CDR3 DNA: TGTGCCAGTAGTATAGGGGCAGGGAGGTCCAATCAGCCCCAGCATTTT; CDR3 protein: CASSIGAGRSNQPQHF
D gene: TRBD1; J gene: TRBJ2-7; clone size: .; V gene: TRBV10-1; CDR3 DNA: TGCGCCAGCAGTTTTCACCGGGACAGGAACTCCTACGAGCAGTACTTC; CDR3 protein: CASSFHRDRNSYEQYF
D gene: TRBD1; J gene: TRBJ2-3; clone size: .; V gene: TRBV24-1; CDR3 DNA: TGTGCCACCAGTGTGACAGGGGAGGCAGATACGCAGTATTTT; CDR3 protein: CATSVTGEADTQYF
D gene: TRBD2; J gene: TRBJ2-1; clone size: .; V gene: TRBV5-4; CDR3 DNA: TGTGCCAGCAGCGCCCCGGGACTAGCGGGAGTTGAGCAGTTCTTC; CDR3 protein: CASSAPGLAGVEQFF
D gene: TRBD1; J gene: TRBJ2-7; clone size: .; V gene: TRBV30; CDR3 DNA: TGTGCCTGCTCACCCGGACAGGGGGTCTACGAGCAGTACTTC; CDR3 protein: CACSPGQGVYEQYF
D gene: .; J gene: TRBJ1-1; clone size: .; V gene: TRBV7-9; CDR3 DNA: TGTGCCAGCAGCTCCACAGGGTTTTCTGAAGCTTTCTTT; CDR3 protein: CASSSTGFSEAFF
D gene: TRBD1; J gene: TRBJ1-1; clone size: .; V gene: TRBV6-5; CDR3 DNA: TGTGCCAGCCGTTGGGACAGGGACACTGAAGCTTTCTTT; CDR3 protein: CASRWDRDTEAFF
D gene: TRBD1; J gene: TRBJ1-6; clone size: few; V gene: TRBV28; CDR3 DNA: TGTGCCAGCAGGAGGACAGGGAATTCACCCCTCCACTTT; CDR3 protein: CASRRTGNSPLHF
D gene: .; J gene: TRBJ2-3; clone size: .; V gene: TRBV15; CDR3 DNA: TGTGCCACCAGCAGAGAGAGCGGCCTGGATACGCAGTATTTT; CDR3 protein: CATSRESGLDTQYF
D gene: TRBD1; J gene: TRBJ2-4; clone size: .; V gene: TRBV12-3/TRBV12-4; CDR3 DNA: TGTGCCAGTAGGGACTCACAGGGGGGCATTCAGTACTTC; CDR3 protein: CASRDSQGGIQYF
D gene: TRBD2; J gene: TRBJ2-5; clone size: .; V gene: TRBV27; CDR3 DNA: TGTGCCAGCAGTTTTAGGCTAGCGGGGGGGACCCAGTACTTC; CDR3 protein: CASSFRLAGGTQYF
D gene: TRBD2; J gene: TRBJ2-3; clone size: .; V gene: TRBV27; CDR3 DNA: TGTGCCAGCAGAACTCTAGCGGGAGTTCCAGATACGCAGTATTTT; CDR3 protein: CASRTLAGVPDTQYF